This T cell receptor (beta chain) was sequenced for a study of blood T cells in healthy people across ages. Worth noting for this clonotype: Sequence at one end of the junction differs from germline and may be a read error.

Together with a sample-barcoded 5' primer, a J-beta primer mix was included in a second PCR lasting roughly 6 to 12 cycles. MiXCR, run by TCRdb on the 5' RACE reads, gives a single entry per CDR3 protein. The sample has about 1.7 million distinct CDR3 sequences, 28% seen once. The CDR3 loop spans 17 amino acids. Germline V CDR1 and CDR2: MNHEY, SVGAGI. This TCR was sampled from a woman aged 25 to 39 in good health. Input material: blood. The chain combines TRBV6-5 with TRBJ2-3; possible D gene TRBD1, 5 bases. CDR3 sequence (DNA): TGTGCCAGCAGTTACGGCAGGGTGAATCGCTTCGCAGATACGAAGTATTTT. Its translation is CASSYGRVNRFADTKYF.